This T cell receptor beta chain was sequenced in a study of OX40 agonist ivuxolimab in advanced cancers. As for the study more broadly: The costimulatory receptor OX40 (CD134) was targeted by ivuxolimab, a fully human IgG2 agonistic monoclonal antibody. Intravenous ivuxolimab was administered to patients every 2 weeks at six dose levels: 0.01, 0.1, 0.3, 1.5, 3 and 10 mg/kg. Of the approximately 50 patients in dose escalation, about 20 had hepatocellular carcinoma, some 15 had melanoma, 9 had renal cell carcinoma and 9 had head and neck cancer. In the dose-escalation cohort, 75% to 90% of patients were male, and the mean age was 60 years with a range of roughly 20 to 80. Patients were allowed to have had prior anti-PD-1, anti-PD-L1 or anti-CTLA-4 therapy, and approximately 40% of the dose-escalation patients had been treated with checkpoint inhibitors. Partial responses occurred in three dose-escalation patients, of whom one had hepatocellular carcinoma and two had cutaneous melanoma. Peripheral TCRbeta sequencing was intended to test whether TCR sequence diversity was altered and clonal T-cell expansion was caused by ivuxolimab. The paper describes the monotherapy dose-escalation part (N of about 47 patients) of the phase I trial of ivuxolimab.

What the research found in general, with its limitations: The antigen specificity of the clonally expanded peripheral T cells was not determined. In the 0.1-3.0 mg/kg groups, partial responders were among the patients with the lowest normalized peripheral clonal expansion, particularly in CD8+ T cells. Low levels of normalized T-cell clonal expansion were also seen in some patients who did not respond. At doses of 0.1 to 3.0 mg/kg, clonal expansion of both CD4+ and CD8+ T cells in blood was seen between baseline and week 6. After ivuxolimab, CD8+ T cells had more expanded clones than CD4+ T cells on average.

Genomic DNA was extracted from sorted cells for sequencing of the TCRbeta CDR3 region. The immunoSEQ Assay was used for sequencing of TCRbeta CDR3 regions. TCRdb limited this immuneACCESS table to in-frame rearrangements with V and J called. A share of clones is missing; checked studies link under half to unresolved V genes, and the rest is unexplained. This sample has about 26,000 clones in its table, and 80% to 90% of those were observed once. In total, the top ten clones hold approximately 20% of the sample. Measured from the cysteine to the phenylalanine, the CDR3 is 15 residues long. Only CDR3 DNA is held: 45 bases, read in frame from base 1. There are a few counts of this clone. There is no known antigen for this receptor. No quality values exist for individual bases; no much larger clone is one base distant. Patients with autoimmune disease history or receiving systemic immunosuppression were excluded from the trial. Peripheral blood for TCR sequencing was collected from all dose cohorts at baseline, on cycle 4 day 1, and on cycle 7 day 1. The samples were taken from a phase I, first-in-human, multicenter, open-label dose-escalation trial of ivuxolimab. The trial enrolled adults with locally advanced or metastatic head and neck squamous cell, hepatocellular, melanoma or renal cell carcinoma. Before TCR sequencing, CD4+ T cells and CD8+ T cells from peripheral blood were sorted into separate populations.

The TCR was taken from an adult with an advanced solid tumor such as melanoma, head and neck, liver or kidney cancer. This chain joins TRBV21-1 to TRBJ2-5; no DNA check was done on the table's D call, TRBD1. TRBV21-1 is a listed pseudogene. The sequencing used CD4+ or CD8+ T cells sorted from blood, collected in a trial of the OX40 agonist ivuxolimab. This receptor carries the CDR3 CASSKENRVTETQYF. The base sequence is TGTGCCAGCAGCAAAGAGAACAGGGTCACTGAGACCCAGTACTTC.